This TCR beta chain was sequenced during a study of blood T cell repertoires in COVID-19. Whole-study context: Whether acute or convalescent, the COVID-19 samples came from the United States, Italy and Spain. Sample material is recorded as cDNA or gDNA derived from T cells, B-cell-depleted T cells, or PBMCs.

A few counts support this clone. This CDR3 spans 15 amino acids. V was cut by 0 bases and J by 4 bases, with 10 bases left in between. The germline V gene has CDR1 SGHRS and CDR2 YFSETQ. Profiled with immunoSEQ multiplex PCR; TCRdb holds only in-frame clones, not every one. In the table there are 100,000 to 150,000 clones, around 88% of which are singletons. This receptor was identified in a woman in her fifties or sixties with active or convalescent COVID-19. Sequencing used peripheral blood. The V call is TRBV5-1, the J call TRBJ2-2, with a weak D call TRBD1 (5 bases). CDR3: CASSLGGSLTGELFF. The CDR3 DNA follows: TGCGCCAGCAGCTTGGGGGGCAGCCTCACCGGGGAGCTGTTTTTT.